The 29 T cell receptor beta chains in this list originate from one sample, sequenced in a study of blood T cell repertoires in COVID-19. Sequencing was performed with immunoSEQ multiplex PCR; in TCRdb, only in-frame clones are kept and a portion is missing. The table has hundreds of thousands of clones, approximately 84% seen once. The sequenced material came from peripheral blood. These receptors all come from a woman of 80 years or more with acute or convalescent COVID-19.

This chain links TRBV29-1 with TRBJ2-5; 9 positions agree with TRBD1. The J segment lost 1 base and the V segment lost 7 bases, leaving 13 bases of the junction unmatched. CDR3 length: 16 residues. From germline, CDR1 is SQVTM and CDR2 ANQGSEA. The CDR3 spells CSAQQGASAGQETQYF. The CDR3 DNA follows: TGCAGCGCTCAACAGGGGGCTAGCGCTGGCCAAGAGACCCAGTACTTC.

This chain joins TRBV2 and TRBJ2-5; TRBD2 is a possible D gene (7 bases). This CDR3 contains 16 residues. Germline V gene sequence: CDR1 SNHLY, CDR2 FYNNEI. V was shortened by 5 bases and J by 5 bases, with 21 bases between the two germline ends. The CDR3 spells CASSKTMGGRGETQYF. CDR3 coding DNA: TGTGCCAGCAGTAAAACGATGGGGGGGCGAGGGGAGACCCAGTACTTC.

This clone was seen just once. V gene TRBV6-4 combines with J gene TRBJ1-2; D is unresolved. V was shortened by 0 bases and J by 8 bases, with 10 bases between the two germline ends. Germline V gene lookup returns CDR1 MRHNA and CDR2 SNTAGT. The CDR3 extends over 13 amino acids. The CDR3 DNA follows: TGTGCCAGCAGTGACTCGAGGGAGCGAGGCTACACCTTC. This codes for CASSDSRERGYTF.

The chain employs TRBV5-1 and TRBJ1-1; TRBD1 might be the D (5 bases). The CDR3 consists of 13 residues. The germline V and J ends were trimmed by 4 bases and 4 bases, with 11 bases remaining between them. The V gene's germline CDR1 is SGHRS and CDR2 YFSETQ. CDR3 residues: CASSVVGGTEAFF. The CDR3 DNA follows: TGCGCCAGCAGCGTTGTGGGGGGCACTGAAGCTTTCTTT. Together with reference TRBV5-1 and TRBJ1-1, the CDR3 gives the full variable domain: KAGVTQTPRYLIKTRGQQVTLSCSPISGHRSVSWYQQTPGQGLQFLFEYFSETQRNKGNFPGRFSGRQFSNSRSEMNVSTLELGDSALYLCASSVVGGTEAFFGQGTRLTVV.

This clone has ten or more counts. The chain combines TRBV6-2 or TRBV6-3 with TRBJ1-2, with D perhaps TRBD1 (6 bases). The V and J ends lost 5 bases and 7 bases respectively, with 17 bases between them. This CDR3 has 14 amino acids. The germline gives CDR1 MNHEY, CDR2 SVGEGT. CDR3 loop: CASSPSRDTPGYTF. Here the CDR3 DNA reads TGTGCCAGCAGTCCATCCCGGGACACTCCTGGCTACACCTTC.

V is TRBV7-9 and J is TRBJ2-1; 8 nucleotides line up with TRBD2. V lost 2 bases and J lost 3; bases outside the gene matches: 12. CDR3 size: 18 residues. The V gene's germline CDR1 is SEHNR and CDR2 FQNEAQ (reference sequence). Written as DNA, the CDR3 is TGTGCCAGCAGCTTATCCCTTAGCGGGATCTCTCTCTACAATGAGCAGTTCTTC. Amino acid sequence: CASSLSLSGISLYNEQFF.

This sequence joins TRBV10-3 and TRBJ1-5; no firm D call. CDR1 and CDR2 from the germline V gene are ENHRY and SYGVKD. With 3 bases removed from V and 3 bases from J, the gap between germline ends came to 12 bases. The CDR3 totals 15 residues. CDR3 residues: CAISESGTVNQPQHF. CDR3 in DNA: TGTGCCATCAGTGAATCAGGTACCGTCAATCAGCCCCAGCATTTT.

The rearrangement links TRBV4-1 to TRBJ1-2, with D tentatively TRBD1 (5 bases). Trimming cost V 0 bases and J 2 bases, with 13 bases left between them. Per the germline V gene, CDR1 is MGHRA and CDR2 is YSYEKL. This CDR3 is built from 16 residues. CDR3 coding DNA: TGCGCCAGCAGCCAAGACTCCACAGGTCGCAACTATGGCTACACCTTC. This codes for CASSQDSTGRNYGYTF.

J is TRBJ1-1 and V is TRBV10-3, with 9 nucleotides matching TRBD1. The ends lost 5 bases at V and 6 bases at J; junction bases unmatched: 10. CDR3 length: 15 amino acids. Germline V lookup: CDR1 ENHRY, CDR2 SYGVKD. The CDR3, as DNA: TGTGCCATCAGTCCCGGGACAGGGTCGGGCGCTGAAGCTTTCTTT. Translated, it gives CAISPGTGSGAEAFF.

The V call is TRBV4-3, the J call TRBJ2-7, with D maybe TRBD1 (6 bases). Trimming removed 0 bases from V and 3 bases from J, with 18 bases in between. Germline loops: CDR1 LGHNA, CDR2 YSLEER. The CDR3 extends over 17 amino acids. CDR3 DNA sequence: TGCGCCAGCAGCCAAGAGCTCACAGGACAGCTATTCTACGAGCAGTACTTC. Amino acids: CASSQELTGQLFYEQYF.

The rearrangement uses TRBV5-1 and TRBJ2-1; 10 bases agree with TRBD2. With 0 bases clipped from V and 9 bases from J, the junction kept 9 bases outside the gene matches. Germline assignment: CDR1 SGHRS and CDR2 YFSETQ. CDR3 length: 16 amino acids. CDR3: CASSLVAGGLPGEQFF. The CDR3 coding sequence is TGCGCCAGCAGCTTGGTAGCGGGGGGTCTCCCGGGTGAGCAGTTCTTC.

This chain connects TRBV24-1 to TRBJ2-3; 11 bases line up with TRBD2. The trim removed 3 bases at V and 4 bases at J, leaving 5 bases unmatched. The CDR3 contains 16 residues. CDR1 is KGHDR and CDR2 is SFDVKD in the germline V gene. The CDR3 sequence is CATSDPGTSGADTQYF. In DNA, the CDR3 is TGTGCCACCAGTGATCCCGGGACTAGCGGTGCAGATACGCAGTATTTT.

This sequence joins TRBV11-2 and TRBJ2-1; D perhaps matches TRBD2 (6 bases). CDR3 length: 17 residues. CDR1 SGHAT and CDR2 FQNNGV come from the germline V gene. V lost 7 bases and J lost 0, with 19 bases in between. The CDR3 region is CASTTSGRGSSYNEQFF. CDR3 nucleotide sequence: TGTGCCAGCACTACCTCGGGGCGGGGCAGCTCCTACAATGAGCAGTTCTTC.

CDR3 amino acids: CASSLARQGLDTEAFF. The CDR3 DNA follows: TGCGCCAGCAGCTTGGCTCGACAGGGTTTGGACACTGAAGCTTTCTTT. The rearrangement joins TRBV5-1 to TRBJ1-1; the match to TRBD1 covers 7 bases. The V and J ends lost 0 bases and 3 bases, in that order; junction bases with no gene match: 8. This CDR3 contains 16 residues. Germline CDR1 reads SGHRS; CDR2 reads YFSETQ.

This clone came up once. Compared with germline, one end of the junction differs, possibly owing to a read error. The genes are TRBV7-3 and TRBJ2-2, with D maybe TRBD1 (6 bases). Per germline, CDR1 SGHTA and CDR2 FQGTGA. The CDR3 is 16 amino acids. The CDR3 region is CASSPNLGAKTGELFF. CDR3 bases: TGTGCCAGCAGCCCCAACCTGGGGGCGAAGACCGGGGAGCTGTTTTTT.

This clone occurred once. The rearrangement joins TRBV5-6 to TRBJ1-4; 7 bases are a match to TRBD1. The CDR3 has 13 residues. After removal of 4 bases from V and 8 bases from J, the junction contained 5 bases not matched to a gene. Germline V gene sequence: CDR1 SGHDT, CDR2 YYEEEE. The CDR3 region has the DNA TGTGCCAGCAGCCCACAGGGGCAAGAAAAACTGTTTTTT. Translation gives CASSPQGQEKLFF.

The CDR3 loop is CAWSGDRGTRETQYF. CDR3 nucleotide sequence: TGTGCCTGGAGTGGCGACAGGGGGACACGTGAGACCCAGTACTTC. The chain has TRBV30 and TRBJ2-5; 9 nucleotides line up with TRBD1. Trimming cost V 1 base and J 5 bases; bases outside gene matches: 8. The germline V gene encodes CDR1 GTSNPN and CDR2 SVGIG (reference sequence). This CDR3 is 15 amino acids long.

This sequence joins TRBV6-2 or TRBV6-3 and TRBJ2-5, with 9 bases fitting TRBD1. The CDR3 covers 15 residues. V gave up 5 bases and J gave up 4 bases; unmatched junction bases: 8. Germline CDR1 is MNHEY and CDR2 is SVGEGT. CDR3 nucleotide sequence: TGTGCCAGCAGTAGGGACAGGGCGCAGGCAGAGACCCAGTACTTC. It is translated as CASSRDRAQAETQYF.

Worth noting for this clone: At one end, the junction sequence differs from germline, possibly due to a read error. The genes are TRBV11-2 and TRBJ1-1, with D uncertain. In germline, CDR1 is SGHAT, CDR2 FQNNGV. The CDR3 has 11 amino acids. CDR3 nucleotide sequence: TGTGCCAGCAGCTCCGACACGGAAGCTTTCTTT. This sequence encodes CASSSDTEAFF.

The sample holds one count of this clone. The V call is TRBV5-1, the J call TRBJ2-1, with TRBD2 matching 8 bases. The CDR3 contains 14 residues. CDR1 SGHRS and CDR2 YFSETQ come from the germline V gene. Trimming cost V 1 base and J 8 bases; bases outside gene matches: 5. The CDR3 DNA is TGCGCCAGCAGCTTGACGGGAGGGCCCGATGAGCAGTTCTTC. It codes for CASSLTGGPDEQFF.

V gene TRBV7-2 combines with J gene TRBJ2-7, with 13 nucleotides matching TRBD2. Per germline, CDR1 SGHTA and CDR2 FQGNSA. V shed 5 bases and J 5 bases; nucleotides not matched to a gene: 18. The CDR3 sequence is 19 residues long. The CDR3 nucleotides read TGTGCCAGCAGCCTATATGGGTCCCGGACTAGCGGGAGTGGCAACGAGCAGTACTTC. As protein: CASSLYGSRTSGSGNEQYF.

CDR3 nucleotide sequence: TGCGCCAGCAGCCAAGATCCCGCAGGCTCCTATAATTCACCCCTCCACTTT. It translates to CASSQDPAGSYNSPLHF. The chain employs TRBV4-3 and TRBJ1-6; D unresolved. Germline V gene data show CDR1 as LGHNA and CDR2 as YSLEER. Trimming stripped 0 bases from V and 0 bases from J, with 9 bases between. The CDR3 sequence is 17 residues long.

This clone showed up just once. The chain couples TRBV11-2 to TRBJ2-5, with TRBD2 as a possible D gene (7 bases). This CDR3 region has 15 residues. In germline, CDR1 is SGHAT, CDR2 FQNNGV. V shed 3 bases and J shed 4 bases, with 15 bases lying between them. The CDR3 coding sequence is TGTGCCAGCAGCTTTGGCGGGGGCAGAGGAGAGACCCAGTACTTC. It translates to CASSFGGGRGETQYF.

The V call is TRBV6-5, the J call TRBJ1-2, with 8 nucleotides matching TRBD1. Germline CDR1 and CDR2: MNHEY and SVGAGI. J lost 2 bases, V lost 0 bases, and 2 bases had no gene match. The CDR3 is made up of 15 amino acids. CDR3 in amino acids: CASSYSRDRNYGYTF. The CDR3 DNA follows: TGTGCCAGCAGTTACTCGAGGGACAGGAACTATGGCTACACCTTC.

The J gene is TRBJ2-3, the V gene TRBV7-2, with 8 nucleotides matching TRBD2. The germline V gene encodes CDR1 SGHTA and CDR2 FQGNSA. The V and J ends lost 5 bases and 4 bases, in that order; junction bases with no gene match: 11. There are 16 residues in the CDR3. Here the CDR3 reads CASSRSGSGTPDTQYF. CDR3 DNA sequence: TGTGCCAGCAGCCGTAGTGGTAGCGGGACTCCAGATACGCAGTATTTT.

CDR3 nucleotides: TGTGCCAGCAGCCAAGTAAGGGGGCCTCTTCCTGGGCAGCCCCAGCATTTT. This encodes CASSQVRGPLPGQPQHF. The V gene is TRBV3-1 (or the pseudogene TRBV3-2), the J gene TRBJ1-5, with 7 bases fitting TRBD1. Per germline, CDR1 LGHDT and CDR2 YNNKEL (reference sequence). The CDR3 is 17 residues long. Germline trimming cut 1 base from V and 7 bases from J; bases unmatched to any gene: 13.

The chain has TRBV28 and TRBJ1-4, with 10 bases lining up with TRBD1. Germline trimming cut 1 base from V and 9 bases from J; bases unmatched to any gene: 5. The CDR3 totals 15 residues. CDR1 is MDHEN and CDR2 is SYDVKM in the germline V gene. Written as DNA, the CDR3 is TGTGCCAGCAGTTTATTGGGACAGGGGAACCAAAAACTGTTTTTT. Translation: CASSLLGQGNQKLFF.

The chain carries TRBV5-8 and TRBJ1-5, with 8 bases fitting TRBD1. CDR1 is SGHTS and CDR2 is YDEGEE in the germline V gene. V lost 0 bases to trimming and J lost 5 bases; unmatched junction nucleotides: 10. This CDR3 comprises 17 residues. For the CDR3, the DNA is TGTGCCAGCAGCTTGGCCAATGAGGGACAGGTCGATCAGCCCCAGCATTTT. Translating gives CASSLANEGQVDQPQHF.

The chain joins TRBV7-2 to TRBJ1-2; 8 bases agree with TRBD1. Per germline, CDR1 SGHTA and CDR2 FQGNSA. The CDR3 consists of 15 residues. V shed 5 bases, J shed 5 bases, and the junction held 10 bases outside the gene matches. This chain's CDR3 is CASSDYRGLGYGYTF. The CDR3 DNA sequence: TGTGCCAGCAGCGATTACAGGGGGTTGGGATATGGCTACACCTTC.